The 23 T cell receptor beta chains below were found in one sample sequenced in a study of glioma-infiltrating T cells. The iRepertoire nested amplicon-rescue multiplex PCR amplified TCR alpha and beta CDR3s from RNA. TCRdb called the multiplex PCR reads again in MiXCR, with one record for every CDR3 protein. The sample comprises around 130,000 distinct CDR3 sequences, around 25% of which are singletons, and approximately 26% rests with the top ten. The sample taken for sequencing was glioma tissue, nonneoplastic brain tissue, or PBMCs (not recorded which). Every receptor here comes from a human donor with low-grade glioma or glioblastoma, undergoing nonglioma brain surgery, or in good health (not recorded which).

In this sample, this clonotype turned up many times. The chain links TRBV6-1 to TRBJ1-1, with a weak D call TRBD1 (6 bases). V was pared by 8 bases and J by 5 bases, with 15 bases between. The CDR3 has 13 amino acids. Germline-derived CDR1 and CDR2 are MNHNS and SASEGT. In nucleotides, the CDR3 is TGTGCCAGCGGTAGGTGGGGGCTAACTGAAGCTTTCTTT. Amino acids: CASGRWGLTEAFF.

The J gene is TRBJ2-3, the V gene TRBV2; D uncertain. Germline values: CDR1 SNHLY, CDR2 FYNNEI. Between the trimmed V and J ends, which lost 0 bases and 4 bases, there was a span of 5 bases. The CDR3 extends over 13 amino acids. The CDR3 is CASSEARADTQYF. DNA of the CDR3: TGTGCCAGCAGTGAAGCCCGAGCAGATACGCAGTATTTT.

The chain combines TRBV15 with TRBJ2-5, with D possibly TRBD2 on 6 matching bases. The CDR3 has 16 residues. Germline V gene data show CDR1 as LNHNV and CDR2 as YYDKDF (reference sequence). The V gene lost 1 base and the J gene lost 5 bases, with 17 bases spanning the gap. This CDR3 is CATSRGDLAPGETQYF. CDR3 sequence (DNA): TGTGCCACCAGCAGAGGGGACTTAGCGCCGGGGGAGACCCAGTACTTC.

The rearrangement links TRBV7-2 to TRBJ2-7; TRBD1 might be the D (6 bases). The V gene's germline CDR1 is SGHTA and CDR2 FQGNSA. V lost 10 bases to trimming and J lost 1 base, with 11 bases between them. The CDR3 is 12 residues long. The CDR3: CAKQGPSYEQYV. CDR3 nucleotide sequence: TGTGCCAAACAGGGCCCGTCCTACGAGCAGTACGTC.

CDR3 sequence: CASSIPQTPSPLHF. CDR3 nucleotide sequence: TGTGCCAGTAGTATCCCACAGACGCCTTCACCCCTCCACTTT. The chain recombines TRBV19 with TRBJ1-6; D gene unclear. CDR3 length: 14 amino acids. The germline CDR1 and CDR2 sequences are LNHDA and SQIVND (reference sequence). Trimming left V 3 bases short and J 9 bases short, with 12 bases between.

The chain employs TRBV11-2 and TRBJ2-3; D tentatively fits TRBD1 or TRBD2 (6 bases each). CDR3 size: 16 residues. V shed 6 bases and J shed 1 base, with 17 bases lying between them. Germline values: CDR1 SGHAT, CDR2 FQNNGV. Here the CDR3 reads CASRAGASEGTDTQYF. The CDR3 DNA reads TGTGCCAGCAGAGCAGGGGCTAGCGAGGGCACAGATACGCAGTATTTT.

The gene calls are TRBV6-1 and TRBJ1-6; 7 bases are shared with TRBD1. Trimming at V came to 10 bases and at J to 5 bases, leaving 14 bases not matched to a gene. In germline, CDR1 is MNHNS, CDR2 SASEGT. CDR3 size: 16 residues. CDR3 nucleotide sequence: TGTGCCACCACCCAGGGGGGGACAGTCAATAATTCACCCCTCCACTTT. Its protein is CATTQGGTVNNSPLHF.

This clonotype appeared many times. This rearrangement joins TRBV4-1 to TRBJ1-2; unclear D gene. The germline V and J ends were trimmed by 2 bases and 4 bases, with 11 bases remaining between them. CDR3 size: 14 residues. The germline V gene encodes CDR1 MGHRA and CDR2 YSYEKL. The chain's CDR3 is CASSQPPRAYGYTF. In DNA, the CDR3 is TGCGCCAGCAGCCAACCTCCGAGGGCCTATGGCTACACCTTC.

Points on this clonotype: Since a much larger clone is just one base distant, this may be a read error. This rearrangement joins TRBV6-1 to TRBJ2-1; possibly TRBD2 for D (5 bases). Trimming shortened V by 8 bases and J by 4 bases, and 18 bases separated the two germline ends. The CDR3 loop spans 15 amino acids. Germline CDR1 reads MNHNS; CDR2 reads SASEGT. CDR3 in DNA: TGTGCCAGCCGCCCCGGGGAAATATTGTACAATGAGCAGTTCTTC. It is translated as CASRPGEILYNEQFF.

This clonotype has more than one count but fewer than ten. The V and J genes are TRBV2 and TRBJ1-2; TRBD1 agrees at 8 bases. Germline assignment: CDR1 SNHLY and CDR2 FYNNEI. The CDR3 is made up of 15 amino acids. J was trimmed by 3 bases and V by 4 bases; bases with no gene match: 7. The CDR3 DNA is TGTGCCAGCAGTGTGGGACAGGAGAACCACTATGGCTACACCTTC. Its translation: CASSVGQENHYGYTF.

This clonotype has ten or more counts. CDR3 region: CASSRLGNSPLHF. CDR3 sequence (DNA): TGTGCCAGCAGCCGCTTAGGGAATTCACCCCTCCACTTT. The chain couples TRBV6-1 to TRBJ1-6; D is undetermined. Germline V gives CDR1 MNHNS, CDR2 SASEGT. The CDR3 is 13 amino acids. Deletions cut 6 bases from V and 7 bases from J, with 10 bases between.

V usage is TRBV10-3 and J usage is TRBJ1-1; D ambiguous. The V and J ends lost 3 bases and 5 bases respectively, with 19 bases between them. CDR1 ENHRY and CDR2 SYGVKD come from the germline V gene. This CDR3 has 16 residues. CDR3 sequence: CAISDALGLGWTEAFF. CDR3 nucleotides: TGTGCCATCAGTGACGCCCTCGGGTTGGGTTGGACTGAAGCTTTCTTT.

This chain joins TRBV7-3 and TRBJ1-1; D remains ambiguous. Trimming removed 0 bases at V and 1 base at J, with 9 bases between. There are 15 residues in the CDR3. The V gene's germline CDR1 is SGHTA and CDR2 FQGTGA. CDR3 bases: TGTGCCAGCAGCTTAACGAGTCGGGGGAACACTGAAGCTTTCTTT. It encodes CASSLTSRGNTEAFF.

The chain is built from TRBV24-1 and TRBJ1-1; D is perhaps TRBD1 (5 bases). Germline V gives CDR1 KGHDR, CDR2 SFDVKD. This CDR3 is 18 amino acids long. V lost 3 bases to trimming and J lost 4 bases, with 23 bases between them. As DNA, the CDR3 is TGTGCCACCAGTGATCTCCTAAGGGGAAGGCCAGACGGCACTGAAGCTTTCTTT. Protein product: CATSDLLRGRPDGTEAFF.

DNA for the CDR3: TGTGCCAGCAGCCCCCGACTAGCGGGACTAACAGATACGCAGTATTTT. Translated: CASSPRLAGLTDTQYF. V usage is TRBV5-5 and J usage is TRBJ2-3; 11 nucleotides line up with TRBD2. J gave up 3 bases and V 4 bases, and 7 bases lay outside the gene matches. The CDR3 covers 16 residues. From germline, CDR1 is SGHKS and CDR2 YYEKEE (reference sequence). Full variable domain (outside the CDR3, taken from reference TRBV5-5 and TRBJ2-3): DAGVTQSPTHLIKTRGQQVTLRCSPISGHKSVSWYQQVLGQGPQFIFQYYEKEERGRGNFPDRFSARQFPNYSSELNVNALLLGDSALYLCASSPRLAGLTDTQYFGPGTRLTVL.

This clonotype was seen ten or more times. This sequence joins TRBV7-9 and TRBJ1-1; D call uncertain. The V gene lost 1 base and the J gene lost 1 base, with 4 bases spanning the gap. The CDR3 is 13 amino acids. Per germline, CDR1 SEHNR and CDR2 FQNEAQ (reference sequence). The CDR3, as DNA: TGTGCCAGCAGCTTAGGGGCGAACACTGAAGCTTTCTTT. The encoded protein is CASSLGANTEAFF. Full variable domain (outside the CDR3, taken from reference TRBV7-9 and TRBJ1-1): DTGVSQNPRHKITKRGQNVTFRCDPISEHNRLYWYRQTLGQGPEFLTYFQNEAQLEKSRLLSDRFSAERPKGSFSTLEIQRTEQGDSAMYLCASSLGANTEAFFGQGTRLTVV.

This clonotype showed up just a few times. The CDR3 nucleotides read TGCAGTGCCCCCGGGACTAGCGGGGGAATAGGAGTTGAGACCCAGTACTTC. Its protein product is CSAPGTSGGIGVETQYF. The chain combines TRBV20-1 with TRBJ2-5; TRBD2 aligns across 14 bases. CDR3 size: 17 residues. Trimming at V came to 6 bases and at J to 5 bases, leaving 14 bases not matched to a gene. Germline V gives CDR1 DFQATT, CDR2 SNEGSKA (reference sequence).

The table lists this clonotype with many counts. This chain connects TRBV6-1 to TRBJ2-3, with 8 bases identical to TRBD2. V lost 0 bases and J lost 7; bases outside the gene matches: 6. The CDR3 totals 15 residues. Germline lookup yields CDR1 MNHNS and CDR2 SASEGT. The CDR3: CASSEASGTSHTQYF. DNA of the CDR3: TGTGCCAGCAGTGAAGCTAGCGGGACCAGCCATACGCAGTATTTT.

The chain is built from TRBV12-5 and TRBJ2-1; D may be TRBD1 (6 bases). Germline assignment: CDR1 LGHNT and CDR2 FRNRAP. CDR3 length equals 15 residues. The V and J ends lost 2 bases and 6 bases respectively, with 14 bases between them. This CDR3 is CASGLNRQAVNEQFF. The CDR3 DNA reads TGTGCTAGTGGTTTGAATCGACAGGCAGTCAATGAGCAGTTCTTC.

With respect to this clonotype: Since the CDR3 does not end with the conserved phenylalanine or tryptophan, this likely comes from a read error. V and J are TRBV7-2 and TRBJ2-5; D gene ambiguous. The germline V gene has CDR1 SGHTA and CDR2 FQGNSA. This CDR3 region has 13 residues. Trimming cost V 4 bases and J 3 bases, with 9 bases left between them. The CDR3 DNA reads TGTGCCAGCAGCTCCCCAGAGGAAGAGACCCAGTACCTC. It yields the protein CASSSPEEETQYL.

This clonotype was seen many times. V gene TRBV6-1 combines with J gene TRBJ1-1; TRBD1 might be the D (5 bases). CDR1 is MNHNS, CDR2 SASEGT, per germline. The CDR3 runs 15 residues. The V and J ends lost 1 base and 4 bases respectively, with 13 bases between them. This chain's CDR3 is CASSEEWGLRTEAFF. The CDR3 nucleotides are TGTGCCAGCAGTGAAGAGTGGGGGTTACGCACTGAAGCTTTCTTT.

The chain is built from TRBV7-9 and TRBJ1-2; possibly TRBD1 for D (5 bases). CDR1 and CDR2 from the germline V gene are SEHNR and FQNEAQ (reference sequence). The CDR3 contains 15 residues. Trimming took 1 base from V and 3 from J, leaving 12 bases between them. The CDR3 sequence is CASSLDRQNYYGYTF. CDR3 DNA sequence: TGTGCCAGCAGCTTAGATCGACAGAACTACTATGGCTACACCTTC.

This clonotype showed up just a few times. V usage is TRBV20-1 and J usage is TRBJ2-5; 9 bases align to TRBD1. The J segment lost 5 bases and the V segment lost 2 bases, leaving 6 bases of the junction unmatched. This CDR3 is built from 14 residues. Per the germline V gene, CDR1 is DFQATT and CDR2 is SNEGSKA (reference sequence). The CDR3 is CSARNTGGAETQYF. CDR3 coding DNA: TGCAGTGCTAGAAATACAGGGGGCGCGGAGACCCAGTACTTC.